These 13 T cell receptor beta chains originate from one sample sequenced in a study of STAT3 mutations in large granular lymphocyte leukemia (dated by TCRdb to about 2019). On the study overall, not on this receptor specifically: At least one immunodominant TCRbeta clonotype was present in every T-LGLL patient, and multiple immunodominant subclonotypes appeared in about half of the T-LGLL patients.

These receptors have no identified antigens. Libraries were built with the immunoSEQ multiplex PCR assay. Drawn from immuneACCESS, this table holds only the in-frame rearrangements with V and J called that TCRdb kept. Clones are partly lost; checked studies trace under half to an unresolved V gene and leave the rest unexplained. For this sample the table gives approximately 8,200 clones, of which around nine tenths were detected only once. More than 80% of the sample is in the top ten clones. Sequenced material: peripheral blood mononuclear cells. These receptors were obtained from a man aged 80 or over with T-cell large granular lymphocyte leukemia. Some clones in this sample may be carry-over from other donors' samples. The age is the age at diagnosis.

The chain recombines TRBV11-2 with TRBJ2-5, with D possibly matching TRBD1 (5 bases). CDR3 length: 20 amino acids. The V end lost 0 bases, the J end lost 2 bases, and 25 bases lay between the germline ends. CDR1 and CDR2 (germline): SGHAT, FQNNGV. The chain's CDR3 is CASSLEIMAGIPTWQETQYF. CDR3 bases: TGTGCCAGCAGCTTAGAAATCATGGCAGGGATTCCCACCTGGCAAGAGACCCAGTACTTC.

The chain employs TRBV30 and TRBJ1-5; D is possibly TRBD1 (6 bases). V was trimmed by 3 bases and J by 1 base, leaving 13 bases between them. The CDR3 contains 15 residues. Germline V gene sequence: CDR1 GTSNPN, CDR2 SVGIG (reference sequence). This chain's CDR3 is CAWSGGQMSNQPQHF. CDR3 bases: TGTGCCTGGAGCGGGGGGCAGATGAGCAATCAGCCCCAGCATTTT.

The genes are TRBV7-9 and TRBJ1-2; TRBD1 aligns across 7 bases. CDR3 size: 16 residues. Germline trimming cut 0 bases from V and 4 bases from J; bases unmatched to any gene: 8. Germline CDR1 and CDR2: SEHNR and FQNEAQ (reference sequence). The CDR3 DNA reads as TGTGCCAGCAGCTTAGCGGGACAGTCATATAGCTATGGCTACACCTTC. Translated: CASSLAGQSYSYGYTF. Drawing the rest from reference TRBV7-9 and TRBJ1-2, the complete variable domain is DTGVSQNPRHKITKRGQNVTFRCDPISEHNRLYWYRQTLGQGPEFLTYFQNEAQLEKSRLLSDRFSAERPKGSFSTLEIQRTEQGDSAMYLCASSLAGQSYSYGYTFGSGTRLTVV.

This rearrangement joins TRBV14 to TRBJ1-5; D may be TRBD1 (6 bases). Looked up from germline, CDR1 is SGHDN and CDR2 is FVKESK. The CDR3 is 20 amino acids. V gave up 0 bases and J gave up 1 base, with 22 bases separating them. CDR3 loop: CASSQDHFGRGQGSNQPQHF. Here the CDR3 DNA reads TGTGCCAGCAGCCAAGATCATTTCGGTCGGGGGCAGGGGAGCAATCAGCCCCAGCATTTT.

Only one count was recorded for this clone. The chain uses TRBV19 and TRBJ1-4; TRBD1 agrees at 7 bases. V lost 6 bases and J lost 0; bases outside the gene matches: 10. The CDR3 extends over 17 amino acids. CDR1 and CDR2 from the germline V gene are LNHDA and SQIVND (reference sequence). The CDR3 DNA is TGTGCCAGTAGGGACAGGTATACCAGTGCAACTAATGAAAAACTGTTTTTT. Translated, it gives CASRDRYTSATNEKLFF.

The rearrangement links TRBV30 to TRBJ2-7; tentatively, D is TRBD1 (6 bases). Trimming stripped 4 bases from V and 0 bases from J, with 13 bases between. This CDR3 has 14 amino acids. From germline, CDR1 is GTSNPN and CDR2 SVGIG (reference sequence). In DNA form, the CDR3 reads TGTGCCTGGACTCGCCCGGGACACTCCTACGAGCAGTACTTC. It translates to CAWTRPGHSYEQYF.

The V call is TRBV29-1, the J call TRBJ1-1, with unresolved D. The germline V gene has CDR1 SQVTM and CDR2 ANQGSEA. Trimming removed 1 base from V and 0 bases from J, with 9 bases in between. The CDR3 consists of 14 residues. The CDR3 loop is CSVEGVHMNTEAFF. The DNA of the CDR3 is TGCAGCGTTGAAGGGGTTCATATGAACACTGAAGCTTTCTTT.

This chain links TRBV4-2 with TRBJ2-5, with 12 nucleotides matching TRBD2. The germline gives CDR1 LGHNA, CDR2 YNFKEQ. This CDR3 has 17 residues. The trim removed 2 bases at V and 3 bases at J, leaving 7 bases unmatched. In DNA, the CDR3 is TGTGCCAGCAGCCAATTCGGGGCTAGCGGGGGGGAAGAGACCCAGTACTTC. It is translated as CASSQFGASGGEETQYF.

The genes are TRBV19 and TRBJ2-1; D is unclear. This CDR3 is built from 14 residues. Germline loops: CDR1 LNHDA, CDR2 SQIVND (reference sequence). With 8 bases removed from V and 5 bases from J, the gap between germline ends came to 16 bases. The CDR3 sequence is CASSLNGPNNEQFF. In nucleotides, the CDR3 is TGTGCCAGTTCTTTGAACGGACCAAACAATGAGCAGTTCTTC.

V and J are TRBV6-6 and TRBJ1-4; 9 bases are shared with TRBD1. V dropped 6 bases and J dropped 6; count of bases not matched to a gene: 2. The CDR3 has 13 amino acids. Per the germline V gene, CDR1 is MNHNY and CDR2 is SVGAGI (reference sequence). The chain's CDR3 is CASSWDRDEKLFF. CDR3 sequence (DNA): TGTGCCAGCAGCTGGGACAGGGATGAAAAACTGTTTTTT.

This chain links TRBV6-4 with TRBJ2-7; TRBD1 agrees at 8 bases. CDR1 MRHNA and CDR2 SNTAGT come from the germline V gene. This CDR3 region has 14 residues. J lost 3 bases, V lost 5 bases, and 6 bases had no gene match. The CDR3 coding sequence is TGTGCCAGCAGTCGGACAGGGCGGAACTACGAGCAGTACTTC. The encoded protein is CASSRTGRNYEQYF.

The V and J genes are TRBV30 and TRBJ1-2; 8 bases match TRBD1. With 3 bases clipped from V and 3 bases from J, the junction kept 6 bases outside the gene matches. From germline, CDR1 is GTSNPN and CDR2 SVGIG (reference sequence). The CDR3 has 14 residues. CDR3 bases: TGTGCCTGGAGGAACGGACAGGGAGACTATGGCTACACCTTC. This sequence encodes CAWRNGQGDYGYTF.

The chain employs TRBV11-2 and TRBJ1-6; D not resolved. The CDR3 runs 14 residues. Germline-derived CDR1 and CDR2 are SGHAT and FQNNGV. Trimming cost V 10 bases and J 0 bases, with 10 bases left between them. The CDR3 reads CATRHNSYNSPLHF. The CDR3, as DNA: TGTGCCACCAGACACAACTCCTATAATTCACCCCTCCACTTT.